This entry lists 27 T cell receptor beta chains sequenced from one sample in a study of glioma-infiltrating T cells. Amplification of TCR alpha and beta CDR3 regions from RNA used iRepertoire nested multiplex PCR. Each CDR3 protein gets one entry after TCRdb re-called the multiplex PCR reads with MiXCR. The data hold some 3,200 distinct CDR3 sequences, with 15% to 20% observed a single time. The sequenced sample consisted of glioma tissue, nonneoplastic brain tissue, or PBMCs (not recorded which). These receptors were collected from a human donor with low-grade glioma or glioblastoma, undergoing nonglioma brain surgery, or in good health (not recorded which).

By frequency in the sample, this clonotype is medium-sized. The DNA for the CDR3 is TGTGCCAGCAGCCAAAGGCGCACAGGTGGCGCCTATGGCTACACCTTC. This codes for CASSQRRTGGAYGYTF. The chain combines TRBV14 with TRBJ1-2; possible D gene TRBD1, 5 bases. This CDR3 has 16 residues. Per the germline V gene, CDR1 is SGHDN and CDR2 is FVKESK. Trimming took 2 bases from V and 4 from J, leaving 17 bases between them.

By share, this clonotype counts as medium-sized (0.01 to 0.1%). V is TRBV6-1 and J is TRBJ2-3; D might be TRBD1 (6 bases). The CDR3 has 13 amino acids. CDR1 and CDR2 (germline): MNHNS, SASEGT. Trimming took off 6 bases at V and 6 bases at J, with 13 bases between the two ends. The CDR3 bases are TGTGCCAGCAGCTGGGGGCACGATGATACGCAGTATTTT. It translates to CASSWGHDDTQYF.

About this clonotype: A much more abundant neighbour one base away suggests this may be a read error. This sequence joins TRBV7-3 and TRBJ1-6; D might be TRBD1 (5 bases). CDR1 is SGHTA and CDR2 is FQGTGA in the germline V gene. CDR3 size: 15 residues. CDR3 sequence: CPSSLTQGRVSPLHF. As DNA, the CDR3 is TGTCCCAGCAGCTTAACCCAGGGTCGTGTTTCACCCCTCCACTTT.

This clonotype has at least ten counts. The rearrangement links TRBV10-3 to TRBJ2-1, with unresolved D. V was clipped by 3 bases and J by 0 bases, with 18 bases between them. From germline, CDR1 is ENHRY and CDR2 SYGVKD. There are 18 residues in the CDR3. The CDR3 DNA follows: TGTGCCATCAGTGATCCCCGGGCCCAGCGAGGCTCCTACAATGAGCAGTTCTTC. Its translation: CAISDPRAQRGSYNEQFF.

In its sample, this clonotype was seen many times. The chain has TRBV29-1 and TRBJ2-1; weak D call: TRBD2 (6 bases). The CDR3 is made up of 11 amino acids. V was pared by 5 bases and J by 9 bases, with 11 bases between. Germline assignment: CDR1 SQVTM and CDR2 ANQGSEA. DNA of the CDR3: TGCAGCGTTTTGGGGACTTTTGAGCAGTTCTTC. Amino acid sequence: CSVLGTFEQFF.

This clonotype was detected ten times or more. This chain joins TRBV7-3 and TRBJ1-6; 8 positions match TRBD1. V shed 8 bases and J 10 bases; nucleotides not matched to a gene: 16. The germline V gene encodes CDR1 SGHTA and CDR2 FQGTGA. The CDR3 totals 16 residues. CDR3 DNA sequence: TGTGCCAGCTCGAATACTAGACAGGGGTTGCGATCACCCCTCCACTTT. Its protein is CASSNTRQGLRSPLHF.

This clonotype was observed a few times. The chain is built from TRBV9 and TRBJ1-1, with 11 bases fitting TRBD1. Germline lookup yields CDR1 SGDLS and CDR2 YYNGEE. The CDR3 covers 16 residues. V shed 0 bases and J 1 base; nucleotides not matched to a gene: 2. CDR3 protein: CASSVGDRGANTEAFF. The CDR3 DNA is TGTGCCAGCAGCGTAGGGGACAGGGGGGCGAACACTGAAGCTTTCTTT.

This clonotype was picked up many times. J is TRBJ2-3 and V is TRBV4-2, with 7 positions matching TRBD2. Germline CDR1 and CDR2: LGHNA and YNFKEQ. This CDR3 has 17 amino acids. V lost 0 bases and J lost 1; bases outside the gene matches: 7. The CDR3: CASSQDRWGGGTDTQYF. The DNA of the CDR3 is TGTGCCAGCAGCCAAGATCGCTGGGGGGGGGGCACAGATACGCAGTATTTT.

This clonotype is large. J is TRBJ2-5 and V is TRBV6-6; possible D gene TRBD1, 6 bases. With 2 bases removed from V and 5 bases from J, the gap between germline ends came to 12 bases. CDR3 length: 14 amino acids. From germline, CDR1 is MNHNY and CDR2 SVGAGI (reference sequence). The CDR3 region is CASSYQDRRETQYF. Written as DNA, the CDR3 is TGTGCCAGCAGTTACCAAGACAGGAGGGAGACCCAGTACTTC.

Sample share makes this clonotype large. The V gene is TRBV20-1, the J gene TRBJ1-1, with D possibly matching TRBD1 (5 bases). The CDR3 is 15 residues long. Germline V CDR1 and CDR2: DFQATT, SNEGSKA (reference sequence). V was shortened by 6 bases and J by 5 bases, with 22 bases between the two germline ends. In DNA form, the CDR3 reads TGCAGTGCCCAGGCGGCTTCAGGGCGAGGAACTGAAGCTTTCTTT. Amino acid sequence: CSAQAASGRGTEAFF.

By share of the sample, this clonotype is medium-sized. The rearrangement joins TRBV6-6 to TRBJ2-1; TRBD2 aligns across 7 bases. J was trimmed by 5 bases and V by 0 bases; bases with no gene match: 4. Germline V gene sequence: CDR1 MNHNY, CDR2 SVGAGI (reference sequence). This CDR3 has 15 amino acids. The CDR3 bases are TGTGCCAGCAGTTACTCGCTGCGGGAGCACAATGAGCAGTTCTTC. Protein product: CASSYSLREHNEQFF.

This chain connects TRBV6-1 to TRBJ1-5, with D uncertain. Trimming took off 6 bases at V and 10 bases at J, with 10 bases between the two ends. The CDR3 totals 11 residues. CDR1 MNHNS and CDR2 SASEGT come from the germline V gene. CDR3 nucleotide sequence: TGTGCCAGCAGAGCAGGCGGACCCCAGCATTTT. Protein sequence: CASRAGGPQHF.

Sample share makes this clonotype medium-sized. CDR3: CASTFRGGSNQPQHF. In DNA form, the CDR3 reads TGTGCCAGCACTTTTCGAGGAGGGAGCAATCAGCCCCAGCATTTT. V gene TRBV28 combines with J gene TRBJ1-5; D is uncertain. From germline, CDR1 is MDHEN and CDR2 SYDVKM. The CDR3 is 15 amino acids. The V and J ends lost 7 bases and 1 base respectively, with 14 bases between them.

In this sample, this clonotype turned up a few times. This rearrangement joins TRBV7-9 to TRBJ2-3; TRBD2 matches 8 bases. From germline, CDR1 is SEHNR and CDR2 FQNEAQ (reference sequence). V shed 4 bases and J 4 bases; nucleotides not matched to a gene: 10. The CDR3 is 16 residues long. CDR3 in amino acids: CASSYPLSGEADTQYF. The CDR3 DNA reads as TGTGCCAGCAGCTACCCCCTTAGCGGGGAGGCAGATACGCAGTATTTT.

This clonotype was counted many times. The genes are TRBV3-1 and TRBJ2-2, with D unresolved. Germline lookup yields CDR1 LGHDT and CDR2 YNNKEL (reference sequence). This CDR3 contains 13 residues. Trimming took 4 bases from V and 6 from J, leaving 9 bases between them. CDR3 bases: TGTGCCAGCAGCCCACTATTCGCCGGGGAGCTGTTTTTT. Its translation is CASSPLFAGELFF.

Relative to its sample, this clonotype is medium-sized (0.01 to 0.1%). The rearrangement joins TRBV6-1 to TRBJ2-7; tentative D call: TRBD2 (5 bases). V was cut by 6 bases and J by 3 bases, with 6 bases left in between. Germline CDR1 reads MNHNS; CDR2 reads SASEGT. The CDR3 consists of 11 residues. In nucleotides, the CDR3 is TGTGCCAGCAGGGCGGGCTACGAGCAGTACGTC. It translates to CASRAGYEQYV.

Ten or more counts support this clonotype. The V gene is TRBV11-3, the J gene TRBJ2-3; 9 nucleotides line up with TRBD1. With 1 base clipped from V and 1 base from J, the junction kept 24 bases outside the gene matches. The length of the CDR3 is 23 residues. Looked up from germline, CDR1 is SGHNT and CDR2 is YENEEA. CDR3 sequence reads: CASSLVRARRDRVAERGTDTQYF. The CDR3 nucleotides are TGTGCCAGCAGCTTAGTTCGGGCCCGCCGGGACAGGGTTGCGGAGCGGGGCACAGATACGCAGTATTTT.

This chain links TRBV2 with TRBJ2-3, with 14 nucleotides matching TRBD2. V lost 6 bases, J lost 0 bases, and 14 bases stayed unmatched. This CDR3 is built from 20 residues. Per germline, CDR1 SNHLY and CDR2 FYNNEI. CDR3 protein: CASRKHTGTSGGRSTDTQYF. CDR3 in DNA: TGTGCCAGCAGGAAACACACCGGGACTAGCGGGGGCCGAAGCACAGATACGCAGTATTTT.

This clonotype has a count of ten or more. The chain has TRBV5-1 and TRBJ1-2; D gene ambiguous. CDR3 length equals 13 residues. CDR1 SGHRS and CDR2 YFSETQ come from the germline V gene. Deletions cut 4 bases from V and 4 bases from J, with 11 bases between. The CDR3, as DNA: TGCGCCAGCAGCACAACCACAACCTATGGCTACACCTTC. Its translation: CASSTTTTYGYTF.

This clonotype is termed medium-sized. V and J are TRBV4-1 and TRBJ1-6; a weak D match, TRBD1 (5 bases). Germline values: CDR1 MGHRA, CDR2 YSYEKL. This CDR3 region has 16 residues. The germline V and J ends were trimmed by 0 bases and 4 bases, with 10 bases remaining between them. CDR3 coding DNA: TGCGCCAGCAGCCAAGACTGGAGACAGTATAATTCACCCCTCCACTTT. It encodes CASSQDWRQYNSPLHF.

The V call is TRBV11-3, the J call TRBJ2-3, with no clear D. The germline V gene encodes CDR1 SGHNT and CDR2 YENEEA. Deletions cut 4 bases from V and 0 bases from J, with 5 bases between. The CDR3 length is 13 residues. Here the CDR3 reads CASSYDSTDTQYF. The CDR3 nucleotides are TGTGCCAGCAGCTACGACAGCACAGATACGCAGTATTTT.

This clonotype occurred a few times. The germline gene is not matched at one end of the junction; a read error may be the cause. V usage is TRBV6-1 and J usage is TRBJ1-2, with D perhaps TRBD1 (6 bases). The CDR3 spans 16 residues. Germline CDR1 reads MNHNS; CDR2 reads SASEGT. CDR3 sequence reads: CASRHTKGGTNYSYTF. For the CDR3, the DNA is TGTGCCAGCAGGCACACCAAAGGGGGGACAAACTATAGCTACACCTTC.

This clonotype was seen ten or more times. The J gene is TRBJ2-4, the V gene TRBV5-1; D is unresolved. CDR1 SGHRS and CDR2 YFSETQ come from the germline V gene. Trimming cost V 4 bases and J 10 bases, with 12 bases left between them. This CDR3 is built from 12 residues. The CDR3 region is CASSQEQSIQYF. The CDR3 nucleotides read TGCGCCAGCAGCCAAGAACAGAGTATTCAGTACTTC.

This clonotype is categorized as large (0.1 to 1%). The chain recombines TRBV27 with TRBJ2-1; 7 bases line up with TRBD1. This CDR3 is 12 amino acids long. Germline values: CDR1 MNHEY, CDR2 SMNVEV (reference sequence). The junction had 4 bases not matched to a gene; V was cut back by 8 bases and J by 6 bases. The CDR3 DNA is TGTGCCAGCGATACAGGGGCCAATGAGCAGTTCTTC. It translates to CASDTGANEQFF.

This clonotype was observed at least ten times. This chain joins TRBV11-1 and TRBJ2-3; D might be TRBD1 or TRBD2, each matching 6 bases. Germline assignment: CDR1 SGHAT and CDR2 FQDESV (reference sequence). V was trimmed by 11 bases and J by 5 bases, leaving 11 bases between them. There are 11 residues in the CDR3. CDR3 sequence (DNA): TGTGCCGTCGAGGGGGGAGATACGCAGTATTTT. Its translation is CAVEGGDTQYF.

The sample holds many counts of this clonotype. The chain carries TRBV10-1 and TRBJ1-3; 7 bases map to TRBD1. Germline V CDR1 and CDR2: WNHNN, SYGVQD (reference sequence). The CDR3 totals 14 residues. J was trimmed by 4 bases and V by 4 bases; bases with no gene match: 4. The chain's CDR3 is CASSAGQSGNTIYF. The CDR3 DNA reads as TGCGCCAGCAGTGCGGGACAGTCGGGAAACACCATATATTTT.

This clonotype was counted only a few times. The rearrangement uses TRBV12-3 or TRBV12-4 and TRBJ2-1; D ambiguous. The germline V and J ends were trimmed by 1 base and 6 bases, with 1 base remaining between them. The length of the CDR3 is 11 residues. CDR3 in amino acids: CASSLVNEQFF. DNA for the CDR3: TGTGCCAGCAGTTTAGTCAATGAGCAGTTCTTC.